This entry lists 18 T cell receptor beta chains sequenced from one sample in a study of T-cell memory formation after mild COVID-19. MiXCR, applied by TCRdb to the 5' RACE reads, yields one record per CDR3 protein. The profile covers 430,000 or so distinct CDR3 sequences, with approximately 25% appearing a single time and about 12% taken by the ten largest. Sequencing used PBMCs or a T cell subset sorted from them (not recorded which). All receptors come from an adult woman who had mild COVID-19 (a few samples of this study predate the infection). Cell type and time point are not known.

A few counts support this clonotype. This chain uses TRBV3-1 with TRBJ2-7, with 8 bases aligning to TRBD1. Germline lookup yields CDR1 LGHDT and CDR2 YNNKEL (reference sequence). The CDR3 has 12 residues. The junction had 6 bases not matched to a gene; V was cut back by 4 bases and J by 10 bases. The CDR3 here is CASSLTGQGQYF. In nucleotides, the CDR3 is TGTGCCAGCAGCCTAACCGGACAGGGACAGTACTTC.

The gene calls are TRBV21-1 and TRBJ2-7; the table's D call TRBD1 went unverified against the DNA. TRBV21-1 counts as a pseudogene. The CDR3 spans 12 residues. This chain's CDR3 is CASSKGVRSRDF. For the CDR3, the DNA is TGTGCCAGCAGCAAAGGCGTAAGGAGCCGGGACTTC.

This rearrangement joins TRBV5-5 to TRBJ2-4; 9 bases map to TRBD1. There are 16 residues in the CDR3. CDR1 and CDR2 from the germline V gene are SGHKS and YYEKEE (reference sequence). V gave up 4 bases and J gave up 1 base; unmatched junction bases: 6. In nucleotides, the CDR3 is TGTGCCAGCAGCCCCGGACAGGGGTCGGCCAAAAACATTCAGTACTTC. Amino acids: CASSPGQGSAKNIQYF.

This chain uses TRBV27 with TRBJ1-2, with D uncertain. With 3 bases removed from V and 1 base from J, the gap between germline ends came to 15 bases. CDR3 length equals 16 residues. The germline CDR1 and CDR2 sequences are MNHEY and SMNVEV (reference sequence). The CDR3 nucleotides are TGTGCCAGCAGTTTCAGACGGGATGGATTTAACTATGGCTACACCTTC. Encoded protein: CASSFRRDGFNYGYTF.

This clonotype came up a few times. This sequence joins TRBV12-3 or TRBV12-4 and TRBJ2-2; D is perhaps TRBD2 (5 bases). The CDR3 has 16 amino acids. V was trimmed by 4 bases and J by 3 bases, leaving 15 bases between them. The CDR3 loop is CASSSQPRVDTGELFF. As DNA, the CDR3 is TGTGCCAGCAGTTCTCAACCGAGGGTAGACACCGGGGAGCTGTTTTTT.

V is TRBV24-1 and J is TRBJ2-5; 8 bases are shared with TRBD2. The CDR3 is 15 amino acids. Germline lookup yields CDR1 KGHDR and CDR2 SFDVKD. With V trimmed by 4 bases and J by 4 bases, 7 bases remained unmatched. The chain's CDR3 is CATSETGLAVETQYF. In DNA form, the CDR3 reads TGTGCCACCAGTGAAACCGGACTAGCTGTAGAGACCCAGTACTTC.

In its sample, this clonotype was seen once. V usage is TRBV11-3 and J usage is TRBJ2-7, with TRBD2 identical over 11 bases. Germline CDR1 is SGHNT and CDR2 is YENEEA. The CDR3 totals 17 residues. V lost 5 bases, J lost 1 base, and 10 bases stayed unmatched. In DNA, the CDR3 is TGTGCCAGCAGCCATACCAAACTAGCGGGAGAATCCTACGAGCAGTACTTC. Protein: CASSHTKLAGESYEQYF.

V is TRBV5-1 and J is TRBJ2-3; TRBD2 matches 9 bases. V was clipped by 5 bases and J by 2 bases; unmatched bases: 3. This CDR3 has 14 amino acids. Germline V lookup: CDR1 SGHRS, CDR2 YFSETQ. CDR3 nucleotides: TGCGCCAGCAGGGCGGGGGGGCTCACAGATACGCAGTATTTT. It specifies CASRAGGLTDTQYF.

V and J are TRBV30 and TRBJ2-3; no clear D gene. Trimming removed 4 bases from V and 0 bases from J, with 11 bases in between. Germline-derived CDR1 and CDR2 are GTSNPN and SVGIG (reference sequence). The CDR3 is 14 amino acids. The CDR3 reads CAWTPKASTDTQYF. The CDR3 DNA sequence: TGTGCCTGGACCCCCAAGGCGAGCACAGATACGCAGTATTTT.

The chain has TRBV3-1 and TRBJ2-7, with 8 bases that match TRBD1. J lost 9 bases, V lost 4 bases, and 5 bases had no gene match. This CDR3 region has 12 residues. Germline CDR1 LGHDT, CDR2 YNNKEL (reference sequence). The CDR3 sequence: CASSPGTGGQYF. Written as DNA, the CDR3 is TGTGCCAGCAGCCCTGGGACAGGTGGGCAGTACTTC.

This clonotype was picked up a small number of times. The CDR3 sequence: CSARGAQADNSPLHF. Written as DNA, the CDR3 is TGCAGTGCTAGAGGAGCGCAGGCGGATAATTCACCCCTCCACTTT. This chain connects TRBV20-1 to TRBJ1-6; D not resolved. The V end lost 1 base, the J end lost 5 bases, and 12 bases lay between the germline ends. The CDR3 is 15 residues long. CDR1 is DFQATT and CDR2 is SNEGSKA in the germline V gene (reference sequence).

The chain joins TRBV12-3 or TRBV12-4 to TRBJ2-3; maybe TRBD2 (7 bases). V was pared by 8 bases and J by 5 bases, with 17 bases between. The length of the CDR3 is 14 residues. For the CDR3, the DNA is TGTGCCAGCCTCTGGTGGGGGGGGCAAGATACGCAGTATTTT. Its translation is CASLWWGGQDTQYF.

The chain uses TRBV12-3 or TRBV12-4 and TRBJ2-6, with D possibly TRBD1 on 5 matching bases. V lost 7 bases to trimming and J lost 2 bases, with 21 bases between them. The CDR3 extends over 18 amino acids. CDR3 coding DNA: TGTGCCAGCAACCTCCTCCGACAGACTGGTGCTGGGGCCAACGTCCTGACTTTC. It is translated as CASNLLRQTGAGANVLTF.

The rearrangement joins TRBV7-2 to TRBJ2-1; D uncertain. The germline V gene has CDR1 SGHTA and CDR2 FQGNSA. Deletions cut 7 bases from V and 4 bases from J, with 14 bases between. The CDR3 has 14 residues. The CDR3 reads CASNPKVGYNEQFF. The CDR3 bases are TGTGCCAGCAACCCGAAGGTCGGTTACAATGAGCAGTTCTTC.

DNA for the CDR3: TGTGCCAGCAGTGAGGACACATACTATGGCTACACCTTC. This codes for CASSEDTYYGYTF. The V call is TRBV6-1, the J call TRBJ1-2; D possibly corresponds to TRBD1 (5 bases). Between the trimmed V and J ends, which lost 3 bases and 3 bases, there was a span of 8 bases. CDR1 is MNHNS, CDR2 SASEGT, per germline. There are 13 residues in the CDR3.

Only a few counts were recorded for this clonotype. The chain employs TRBV5-1 and TRBJ2-3; TRBD2 matches 9 bases. With 0 bases clipped from V and 4 bases from J, the junction kept 6 bases outside the gene matches. This CDR3 region has 16 residues. Looked up from germline, CDR1 is SGHRS and CDR2 is YFSETQ. CDR3 region: CASSLAGGRASDTQYF. CDR3 bases: TGCGCCAGCAGCTTGGCAGGCGGGAGGGCCTCAGATACGCAGTATTTT.

A few counts support this clonotype. V usage is TRBV5-5 and J usage is TRBJ2-1, with a tentative D call TRBD2 (5 bases). Trimming removed 5 bases at V and 8 bases at J, with 11 bases between. Germline V gene data show CDR1 as SGHKS and CDR2 as YYEKEE (reference sequence). The CDR3 runs 12 residues. The CDR3 DNA reads as TGTGCCAGCAGACAAGAGGGCCATGAGCAGTTCTTC. This codes for CASRQEGHEQFF.

The chain recombines TRBV4-1 with TRBJ2-3, with TRBD1 matching 7 bases. Trimming at V came to 3 bases and at J to 0 bases, leaving 3 bases not matched to a gene. The germline gives CDR1 MGHRA, CDR2 YSYEKL. CDR3 length: 15 amino acids. The CDR3 sequence: CASSQRGLSTDTQYF. CDR3 coding DNA: TGCGCCAGCAGCCAGAGGGGGCTAAGCACAGATACGCAGTATTTT.